Detailed here is one TCR beta chain. Germline V gives CDR1 SGHNT, CDR2 YYREEE (reference sequence). This CDR3 region has 14 residues. The V gene end was trimmed by 3 bases and the J gene end by 5 bases; junction bases not matched to a gene: 6. These data originate in a study of T cells in Graves' hyperthyroidism and ophthalmopathy. The source material, RNA transcripts, was used to amplify TCR beta CDR3 regions. HTBI primers drove first-round RT-PCR of the TCR CDR3. Via MiXCR, TCRdb re-called the multiplex PCR reads, giving one row per CDR3 protein. Here the sample spans roughly 530,000 distinct CDR3 sequences, about a sixth being singletons.

The V call is TRBV5-4, the J call TRBJ2-5; 8 positions match TRBD1. Sample: blood. The clonotype originates from a woman aged 18-35 years with Graves' ophthalmopathy. The CDR3 sequence: CASSWGAGGETQYF. The CDR3 DNA reads TGTGCCAGCAGCTGGGGGGCAGGGGGCGAGACCCAGTACTTC.